The 4 T cell receptor beta chains below all came from one sample that was sequenced in a study of T cells in narcolepsy. Libraries were prepared by immunoSEQ multiplex PCR; TCRdb keeps only in-frame clonotypes and omits some of them. The profile covers around 18,000 clones, with 65% to 90% appearing a single time and approximately 0.66% taken by the ten largest. Sequenced: memory (CD45RA-) CD4+ T cells from blood. The source of these receptors is a human donor in good health.

The chain couples TRBV11-3 to TRBJ2-3, with 9 bases lining up with TRBD2. The V gene end was trimmed by 4 bases and the J gene end by 6 bases; junction bases not matched to a gene: 14. Germline V lookup: CDR1 SGHNT, CDR2 YENEEA. The CDR3 extends over 17 amino acids. The CDR3 DNA reads TGTGCCAGCAGCTCCCGTCGTAGCGGGAGTCGTTCGGATACGCAGTATTTT. Translating it yields CASSSRRSGSRSDTQYF.

The V gene is TRBV7-2, the J gene TRBJ1-1; D gene uncertain. The CDR3 runs 13 residues. CDR1 SGHTA and CDR2 FQGNSA come from the germline V gene. V was trimmed by 5 bases and J by 5 bases, leaving 12 bases between them. The CDR3 nucleotides are TGTGCCAGCAGCCGTATACAGACAACTGAAGCTTTCTTT. Translating it yields CASSRIQTTEAFF.

The chain carries TRBV30 and TRBJ1-6; the D is unclear. The CDR3 covers 13 residues. Trimming took 4 bases from V and 9 from J, leaving 13 bases between them. Per germline, CDR1 GTSNPN and CDR2 SVGIG (reference sequence). CDR3 bases: TGTGCCTGGACGGACGGTGTATCTTCACCCCTCCACTTT. Its translation: CAWTDGVSSPLHF.

This clone was counted a single time. The chain employs TRBV19 and TRBJ1-4; no clear D. Germline values: CDR1 LNHDA, CDR2 SQIVND (reference sequence). The CDR3 loop spans 13 amino acids. Trimming cost V 7 bases and J 8 bases, with 14 bases left between them. This CDR3 is CASTETHREKLFF. In DNA, the CDR3 is TGTGCCAGTACTGAGACCCACCGAGAAAAACTGTTTTTT.